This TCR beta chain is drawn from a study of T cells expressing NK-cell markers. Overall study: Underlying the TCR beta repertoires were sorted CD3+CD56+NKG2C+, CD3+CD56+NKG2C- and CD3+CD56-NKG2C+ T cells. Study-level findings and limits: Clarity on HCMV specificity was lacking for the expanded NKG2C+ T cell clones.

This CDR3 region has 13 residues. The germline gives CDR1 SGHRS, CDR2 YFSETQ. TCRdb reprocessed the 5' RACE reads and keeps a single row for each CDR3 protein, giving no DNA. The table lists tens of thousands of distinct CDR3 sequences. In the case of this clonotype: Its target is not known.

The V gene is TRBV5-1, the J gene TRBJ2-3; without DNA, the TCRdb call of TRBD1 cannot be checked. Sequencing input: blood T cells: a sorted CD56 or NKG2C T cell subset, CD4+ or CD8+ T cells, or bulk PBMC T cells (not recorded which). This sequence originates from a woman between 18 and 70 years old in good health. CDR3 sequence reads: CASSLEGKDTQYF.